This entry concerns a single T cell receptor (beta chain). Its target is not known. There are 21 residues in the CDR3. V gave up 0 bases and J gave up 0 bases, with 26 bases separating them. CDR1 LGHNA and CDR2 YSLEER come from the germline V gene. This sample stems from a study of long-term antiretroviral therapy in people with HIV. Points from the study as a whole: Diversity rose after ART but stayed below transplant donor controls. Clones with expansion before ART led the repertoire at all time points. CDR3 length ranges were narrower in HIV repertoires than in controls.

The authors ran the immunoSEQ assay, v3.0, at survey level. Profiling relied on immunoSEQ multiplex PCR, and the TCRdb table lists in-frame clones only, not all of them. Of approximately 17,000 clones in the sample, around 73% were seen once. The sample in question was unsorted PBMCs, obtained more than 3.1 years after starting antiretroviral therapy. The sequence was collected from a woman aged 40 to 49 with HIV. The chain recombines TRBV4-3 with TRBJ2-5, with D perhaps matching TRBD2 (7 bases). The CDR3 DNA sequence: TGCGCCAGCAGCCAAGAACGTGGGTCGGGGGGCCTCATACAATACCAAGAGACCCAGTACTTC. Encoded protein: CASSQERGSGGLIQYQETQYF.